The text below deals with one T cell receptor (beta chain). Its antigen is still unknown. Researchers built TCR beta libraries using quantitative 5'-RACE with molecular barcodes. MiXCR, applied by TCRdb to the 5' RACE reads, yields one record per CDR3 protein. The data contain over 150,000 distinct CDR3 sequences, about 13% of them seen just once; the ten biggest clones take up approximately 16%. The record originates from a study of CD8 T cells in ankylosing spondylitis. Findings of the study overall: Past research had described some motif variants in reactive arthritis synovial fluid and blood. It was reported that disease-linked clones were significantly enriched in matched ankylosing spondylitis synovial fluid. What appeared characteristic of ankylosing spondylitis blood was a TCR beta motif of several highly homologous variants.

Germline values: CDR1 SQVTM, CDR2 ANQGSEA. The CDR3 runs to 12 residues. Trimming took off 6 bases at V and 9 bases at J, with 18 bases between the two ends. Specimen: blood, either unsorted or a sorted T cell fraction (not recorded which). The J gene is TRBJ2-7, the V gene TRBV29-1; D not resolved. This receptor was obtained from a male donor with ankylosing spondylitis or in good health (not recorded which). The CDR3 here is CSVMADEWGQYF. The CDR3 DNA follows: TGCAGCGTCATGGCCGATGAGTGGGGGCAGTACTTC.